The text below deals with one T cell receptor beta chain. It lacks a known antigen. Base qualities were left out, and no much larger clone turns up one base away. This sample is drawn from a study of blood T cell repertoires in COVID-19 (TCRdb year 2020). General notes on the study: Collaborator samples came from the United States, Italy and Spain and covered acute and convalescent phases of COVID-19. Samples came from the ongoing ImmuneRACE study (first 160 participants) plus 1,254 subjects from 6 global collaborators. HLA class I and class II types, where available, came from metadata supplied by the sample provider rather than from assay-based typing. The dataset comprised deeply sampled blood TCRbeta repertoires from subjects exposed to, actively infected with, or recovered from COVID-19. The repertoires were released in a freely available public database intended as a resource for research on the immune response to SARS-CoV-2. The sample metadata nearly always contained a de-identified subject ID, COVID-19 status, age in years and sex. The prospective study material was composed of cDNA or gDNA derived from T cells, B-cell-depleted T cells, or PBMCs.

The immunoSEQ Assay, a bias-controlled multiplex PCR, was used to amplify TCRbeta CDR3 regions from genomic DNA. Per the source publication's procedure: The number of nucleated cells in each sample was estimated from the amplification of reference gene primers within the assay. Sequence reads were collapsed and filtered to measure the absolute abundance of every unique TCRbeta CDR3 rearrangement. For each sample, productive Simpson clonality was calculated as the square root of Simpson's diversity index over productive rearrangements. What TCRdb holds here is the immuneACCESS table cut down to in-frame rearrangements. Part of the clones is not present; checked against another copy, under half of the missing clones reflect an unresolved V gene, and the others are unexplained. D and trimming come from the DNA, and the V and J calls and clone size come from that table. Recorded for this sample are 340,000 or so clones; just over 85% of them occurred a single time. Jointly, the top ten make up around 4.5% of the sample.

Findings and caveats that apply to the study as a whole: How much clinical and demographic metadata was included differed by source and by participant, and the metadata was provided uncurated.

V and J lose 7 bases and 2 bases, and a span of 15 bases separates them. The CDR3 starts with the cysteine, ends with the phenylalanine, and has 15 residues. Of all the DNA, just the CDR3 is kept, 45 bases in frame from base 1. CDR1 and CDR2 are drawn from the germline V gene: SNHLY, FYNNEI. Participants in the prospective study were aged roughly 18 to 95 years, lived in more than 20 United States geographic areas, and enrolled through a virtual design. Cohort assignment in the prospective study relied on participant-reported clinical history from a screening survey and a study questionnaire. Each participant in the prospective study had whole blood, serum and a nasopharyngeal or oropharyngeal swab collected by mobile phlebotomists. Additional blood draws and questionnaires over an approximately 2-month period could optionally be provided by prospective study participants. Prospective study blood samples were shipped either frozen or at room temperature before DNA extraction.

This chain is built from TRBV2 and TRBJ1-3, and perhaps TRBD1 as D gene, on 6 matching bases. The receptor was derived from a middle-aged woman with acute COVID-19. Sequenced material: PBMCs or T cells enriched from blood (not recorded which). The bases read TGTGCCAGCACCCGAGGGGGGGGAGCTGGAAACACCATATATTTT. Its translation is CASTRGGGAGNTIYF.